These 15 T cell receptor beta chains came from one sample sequenced in a study of T cells in Graves' hyperthyroidism and ophthalmopathy. The TCR beta CDR3 regions underwent amplification using RNA transcripts as the source. When the TCR CDR3 underwent first-round RT-PCR, the HTBI primer set was used. TCRdb reanalysed the multiplex PCR reads using MiXCR and keeps one entry per CDR3 protein. The sample shows about 520,000 distinct CDR3 sequences, approximately 24% of them seen only once. The sample taken for sequencing was blood. The origin of the receptors is a woman aged 30 to 39 with Graves' ophthalmopathy.

The rearrangement links TRBV7-3 to TRBJ1-1; D is undetermined. Germline CDR1 reads SGHTA; CDR2 reads FQGTGA. The V end lost 6 bases, the J end lost 1 base, and 18 bases lay between the germline ends. The CDR3 loop spans 16 amino acids. The CDR3 DNA sequence: TGTGCCAGCAGATCGGACTGGGCGGCAGGGAACACTGAAGCTTTCTTT. Encoded protein: CASRSDWAAGNTEAFF.

This clonotype was picked up a small number of times. The rearrangement uses TRBV6-1 and TRBJ2-7; 9 bases are a match to TRBD1. This CDR3 spans 15 amino acids. Germline values: CDR1 MNHNS, CDR2 SASEGT. After removal of 6 bases from V and 5 bases from J, the junction contained 11 bases not matched to a gene. The CDR3 DNA is TGTGCCAGCAGACGCCGGGACAGGGAGTTCCACGAGCAGTACTTC. Encoded protein: CASRRRDREFHEQYF.

This clonotype was observed many times. The chain joins TRBV7-6 to TRBJ2-7, with D perhaps TRBD2 (7 bases). Per the germline V gene, CDR1 is SGHVS and CDR2 is FNYEAQ. The V end was cut by 0 bases, the J end by 4 bases, with 10 bases between. The CDR3 consists of 14 residues. The CDR3 DNA is TGTGCCAGCAGCTTAGCGGGGGGGCGTTACGAGCAGTACTTC. Amino acid sequence: CASSLAGGRYEQYF.

This clonotype has more than one count but fewer than ten. This chain connects TRBV11-2 to TRBJ1-2; 7 bases agree with TRBD1. Germline V lookup: CDR1 SGHAT, CDR2 FQNNGV. CDR3 length: 13 residues. Trimming took 5 bases from V and 8 from J; bases not matched to a gene: 8. The CDR3 DNA reads as TGTGCCAGCAGCGTCGACAGGGCAAGGGGCTACACCTTC. Protein: CASSVDRARGYTF.

As to this clonotype: An end of the junction does not agree with germline; a read error may underlie this. The chain couples TRBV10-3 to TRBJ2-5; D might be TRBD1 or TRBD2, each matching 6 bases. Germline-derived CDR1 and CDR2 are ENHRY and SYGVKD. This CDR3 contains 13 residues. In DNA form, the CDR3 reads TGTGCCATCGCCTTGGGGGGCTCGGAGATCCAGTACTTC. Translating gives CAIALGGSEIQYF.

This clonotype has only a few counts. This chain links TRBV3-1 with TRBJ1-5; D remains ambiguous. Trimming took off 4 bases at V and 7 bases at J, with 11 bases between the two ends. Germline values: CDR1 LGHDT, CDR2 YNNKEL (reference sequence). There are 13 residues in the CDR3. CDR3 region: CASSPSAIQPQHF. The CDR3 DNA reads as TGTGCCAGCAGCCCCAGTGCGATCCAGCCCCAGCATTTT. The full variable domain, with the rest looked up from reference TRBV3-1 and TRBJ1-5, is DTAVSQTPKYLVTQMGNDKSIKCEQNLGHDTMYWYKQDSKKFLKIMFSYNNKELIINETVPNRFSPKSPDKAHLNLHINSLELGDSAVYFCASSPSAIQPQHFGDGTRLSIL.

This clonotype was observed at least ten times. V gene TRBV19 combines with J gene TRBJ2-5; D possibly corresponds to TRBD1 (6 bases). Germline V gene lookup returns CDR1 LNHDA and CDR2 SQIVND (reference sequence). Between the trimmed V and J ends, which lost 1 base and 7 bases, there was a span of 13 bases. The CDR3 consists of 14 residues. This CDR3 is CASSIGGTPVTQYF. DNA of the CDR3: TGTGCCAGTAGTATAGGAGGGACACCGGTGACCCAGTACTTC.

The rearrangement uses TRBV29-1 and TRBJ2-7; possible D gene TRBD1, 5 bases. The germline V gene encodes CDR1 SQVTM and CDR2 ANQGSEA. The CDR3 totals 13 residues. V lost 4 bases, J lost 5 bases, and 15 bases lay in between. CDR3 amino acids: CSVGEQDTDEQYF. CDR3 DNA: TGCAGCGTTGGTGAACAGGACACCGACGAGCAGTACTTC.

This clonotype was detected only a few times. The chain joins TRBV6-2 or TRBV6-3 to TRBJ2-3; no clear D gene. V was pared by 0 bases and J by 0 bases, with 13 bases between. Looked up from germline, CDR1 is MNHEY and CDR2 is SVGEGT. This CDR3 contains 17 residues. The CDR3 loop is CASSYSLSEASTDTQYF. In nucleotides, the CDR3 is TGTGCCAGCAGTTACTCGTTGAGCGAGGCTAGCACAGATACGCAGTATTTT.

This clonotype was detected a few times. The CDR3 loop is CASRKVAGTVNYGYTF. Here the CDR3 DNA reads TGTGCCAGTAGGAAAGTTGCCGGGACTGTGAACTATGGCTACACCTTC. J is TRBJ1-2 and V is TRBV19; weak D call: TRBD1 (5 bases). The CDR3 contains 16 residues. Trimming pared 6 bases from V and 2 bases from J, leaving 19 bases between. Per germline, CDR1 LNHDA and CDR2 SQIVND (reference sequence).

Only a few counts were recorded for this clonotype. The chain has TRBV10-3 and TRBJ2-2; TRBD1 aligns across 12 bases. The length of the CDR3 is 17 residues. The J segment lost 4 bases and the V segment lost 6 bases, leaving 9 bases of the junction unmatched. Germline assignment: CDR1 ENHRY and CDR2 SYGVKD. The CDR3 DNA reads TGTGCCATCAGGGGACAGGGGGCAACGGGCTTCACCGGGGAGCTGTTTTTT. Its protein is CAIRGQGATGFTGELFF.

This clonotype was seen many times. The CDR3 loop reads CSVRQGEGEQYF. In DNA form, the CDR3 reads TGCAGCGTTCGACAGGGGGAAGGCGAGCAGTACTTC. V is TRBV29-1 and J is TRBJ2-7, with 9 bases matching TRBD1. Germline V CDR1 and CDR2: SQVTM, ANQGSEA. The trim removed 5 bases at V and 6 bases at J, leaving 5 bases unmatched. This CDR3 contains 12 residues.

This clonotype was seen many times. The chain joins TRBV15 to TRBJ1-1; D gene uncertain. Looked up from germline, CDR1 is LNHNV and CDR2 is YYDKDF (reference sequence). Trimming stripped 2 bases from V and 6 bases from J, with 19 bases between. The CDR3 runs 16 residues. CDR3 residues: CATSRNSELERAEAFF. In DNA form, the CDR3 reads TGTGCCACCAGCAGAAACTCAGAGTTGGAGCGGGCTGAAGCTTTCTTT.

This chain uses TRBV15 with TRBJ2-2; D not resolved. Trimming removed 3 bases from V and 0 bases from J, with 11 bases in between. This CDR3 has 16 residues. Per the germline V gene, CDR1 is LNHNV and CDR2 is YYDKDF (reference sequence). As DNA, the CDR3 is TGTGCCACCAGCAGTGAAAAACTAACGAACACCGGGGAGCTGTTTTTT. This translates into CATSSEKLTNTGELFF.

This clonotype was found a few times. This chain connects TRBV20-1 to TRBJ2-5; 10 nucleotides align to TRBD2. CDR1 and CDR2 from the germline V gene are DFQATT and SNEGSKA (reference sequence). V shed 5 bases and J 2 bases; nucleotides not matched to a gene: 8. The CDR3 is made up of 15 amino acids. CDR3 DNA sequence: TGCAGTGCTCTTGGACTAGCGGAGCCTCAAGAGACCCAGTACTTC. It is translated as CSALGLAEPQETQYF.